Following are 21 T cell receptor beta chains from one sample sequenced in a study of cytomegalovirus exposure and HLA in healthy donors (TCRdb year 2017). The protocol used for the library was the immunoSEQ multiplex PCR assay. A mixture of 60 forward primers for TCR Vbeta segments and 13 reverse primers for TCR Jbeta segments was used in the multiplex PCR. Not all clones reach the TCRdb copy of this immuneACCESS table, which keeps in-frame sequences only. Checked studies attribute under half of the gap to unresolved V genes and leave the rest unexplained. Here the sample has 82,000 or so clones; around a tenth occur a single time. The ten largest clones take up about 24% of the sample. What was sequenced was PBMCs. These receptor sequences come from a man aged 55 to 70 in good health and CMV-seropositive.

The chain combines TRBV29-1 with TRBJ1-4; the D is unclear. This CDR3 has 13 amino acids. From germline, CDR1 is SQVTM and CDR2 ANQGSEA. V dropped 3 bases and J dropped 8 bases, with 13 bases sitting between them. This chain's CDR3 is CSVDLGPGEKLFF. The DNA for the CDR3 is TGCAGCGTTGATTTAGGTCCGGGGGAAAAACTGTTTTTT. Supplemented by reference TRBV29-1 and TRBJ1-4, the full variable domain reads SAVISQKPSRDICQRGTSLTIQCQVDSQVTMMFWYRQQPGQSLTLIATANQGSEATYESGFVIDKFPISRPNLTFSTLTVSNMSPEDSSIYLCSVDLGPGEKLFFGSGTQLSVL.

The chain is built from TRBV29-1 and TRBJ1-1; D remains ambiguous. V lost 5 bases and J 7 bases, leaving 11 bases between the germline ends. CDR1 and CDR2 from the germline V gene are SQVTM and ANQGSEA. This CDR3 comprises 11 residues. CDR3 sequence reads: CSVKWAGEAFF. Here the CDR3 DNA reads TGCAGCGTTAAATGGGCAGGTGAAGCTTTCTTT.

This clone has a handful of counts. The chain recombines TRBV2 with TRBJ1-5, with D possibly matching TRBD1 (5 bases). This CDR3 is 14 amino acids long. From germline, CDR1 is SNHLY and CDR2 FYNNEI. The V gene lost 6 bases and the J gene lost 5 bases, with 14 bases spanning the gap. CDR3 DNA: TGTGCCAGCAGCGGGACTCCAGGCCATCAGCCCCAGCATTTT. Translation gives CASSGTPGHQPQHF.

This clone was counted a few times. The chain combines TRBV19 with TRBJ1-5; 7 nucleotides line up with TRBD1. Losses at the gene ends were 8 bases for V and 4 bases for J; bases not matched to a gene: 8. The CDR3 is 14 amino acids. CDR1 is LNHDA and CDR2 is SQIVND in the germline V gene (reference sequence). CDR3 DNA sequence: TGTGCCAGTCGAGGACAGGAGGGGAATCAGCCCCAGCATTTT. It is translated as CASRGQEGNQPQHF.

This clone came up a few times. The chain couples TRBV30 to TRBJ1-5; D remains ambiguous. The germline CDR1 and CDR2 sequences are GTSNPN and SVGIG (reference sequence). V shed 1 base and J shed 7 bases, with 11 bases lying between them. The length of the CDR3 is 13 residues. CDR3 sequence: CAWSDLAGQPQHF. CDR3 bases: TGTGCCTGGAGTGATCTAGCGGGGCAGCCCCAGCATTTT.

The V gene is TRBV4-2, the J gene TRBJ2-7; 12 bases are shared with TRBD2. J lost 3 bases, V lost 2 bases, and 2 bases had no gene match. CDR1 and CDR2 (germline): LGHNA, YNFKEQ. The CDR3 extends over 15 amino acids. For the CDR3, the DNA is TGTGCCAGCAGCCAACTAGCGGGAGGGCACTACGAGCAGTACTTC. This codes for CASSQLAGGHYEQYF.

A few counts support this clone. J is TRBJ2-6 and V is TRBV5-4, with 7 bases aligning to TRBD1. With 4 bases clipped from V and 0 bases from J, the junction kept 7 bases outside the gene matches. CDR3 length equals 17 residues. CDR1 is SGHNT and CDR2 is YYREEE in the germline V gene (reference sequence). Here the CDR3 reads CASSLGQANSGANVLTF. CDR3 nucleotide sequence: TGTGCCAGCAGCCTCGGACAGGCCAACTCTGGGGCCAACGTCCTGACTTTC.

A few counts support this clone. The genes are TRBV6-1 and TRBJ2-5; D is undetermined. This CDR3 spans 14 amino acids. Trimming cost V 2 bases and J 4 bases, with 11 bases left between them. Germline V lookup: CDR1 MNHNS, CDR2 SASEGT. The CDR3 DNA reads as TGTGCCAGCAGTGAACTTCCCGGCGGAGAGACCCAGTACTTC. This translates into CASSELPGGETQYF.

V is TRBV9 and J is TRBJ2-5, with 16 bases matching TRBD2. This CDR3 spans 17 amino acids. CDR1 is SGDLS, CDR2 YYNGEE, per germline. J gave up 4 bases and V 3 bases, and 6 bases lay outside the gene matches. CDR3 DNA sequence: TGTGCCAGCAGCGCCGGGACTAGCGGGGGGGTAATAGAGACCCAGTACTTC. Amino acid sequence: CASSAGTSGGVIETQYF.

The CDR3 loop is CASSVGGNSNQPQHF. As DNA, the CDR3 is TGTGCCAGCAGTGTTGGGGGGAATAGCAATCAGCCCCAGCATTTT. The rearrangement joins TRBV6-1 to TRBJ1-5; tentatively, D is TRBD1 (5 bases). This CDR3 spans 15 amino acids. V lost 4 bases and J lost 0, with 10 bases in between. Germline V gene data show CDR1 as MNHNS and CDR2 as SASEGT.

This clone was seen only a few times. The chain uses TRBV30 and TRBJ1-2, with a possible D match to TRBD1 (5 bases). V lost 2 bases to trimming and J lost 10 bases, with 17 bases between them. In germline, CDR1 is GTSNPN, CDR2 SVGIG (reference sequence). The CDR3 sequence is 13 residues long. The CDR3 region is CAWSLVGKGVYTF. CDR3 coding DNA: TGTGCCTGGAGTCTAGTAGGGAAAGGGGTCTACACCTTC.

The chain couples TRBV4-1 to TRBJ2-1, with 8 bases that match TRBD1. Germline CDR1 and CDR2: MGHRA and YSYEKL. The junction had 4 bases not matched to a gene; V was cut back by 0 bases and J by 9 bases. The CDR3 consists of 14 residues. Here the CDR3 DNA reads TGCGCCAGCAGCCAAGACAGGGGGCGATTTGAGCAGTTCTTC. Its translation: CASSQDRGRFEQFF.

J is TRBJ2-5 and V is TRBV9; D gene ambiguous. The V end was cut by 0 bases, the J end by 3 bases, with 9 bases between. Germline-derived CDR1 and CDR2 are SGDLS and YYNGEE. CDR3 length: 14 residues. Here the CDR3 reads CASSVGAGKETQYF. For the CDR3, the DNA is TGTGCCAGCAGCGTAGGCGCAGGAAAAGAGACCCAGTACTTC.

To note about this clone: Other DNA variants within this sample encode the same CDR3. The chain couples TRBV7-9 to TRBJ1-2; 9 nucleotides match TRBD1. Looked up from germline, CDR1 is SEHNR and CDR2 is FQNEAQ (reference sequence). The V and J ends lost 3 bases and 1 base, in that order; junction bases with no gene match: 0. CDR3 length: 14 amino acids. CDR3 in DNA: TGTGCCAGCAGCTTGGGACAGGGTAACTATGGCTACACCTTC. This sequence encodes CASSLGQGNYGYTF.

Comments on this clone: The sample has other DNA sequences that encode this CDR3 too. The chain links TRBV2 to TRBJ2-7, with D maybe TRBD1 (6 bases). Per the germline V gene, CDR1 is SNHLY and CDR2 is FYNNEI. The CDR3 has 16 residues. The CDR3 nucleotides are TGTGACAGCAGTGAAGCGGAAGGGACACAACGATACGAGAAGTACGTG. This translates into CDSSEAEGTQRYEKYV.

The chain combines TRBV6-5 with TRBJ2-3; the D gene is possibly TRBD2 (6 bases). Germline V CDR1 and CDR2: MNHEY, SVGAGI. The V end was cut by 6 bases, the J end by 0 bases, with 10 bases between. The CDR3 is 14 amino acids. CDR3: CASRVAVSTDTQYF. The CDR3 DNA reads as TGTGCCAGCAGGGTAGCGGTGAGCACAGATACGCAGTATTTT.

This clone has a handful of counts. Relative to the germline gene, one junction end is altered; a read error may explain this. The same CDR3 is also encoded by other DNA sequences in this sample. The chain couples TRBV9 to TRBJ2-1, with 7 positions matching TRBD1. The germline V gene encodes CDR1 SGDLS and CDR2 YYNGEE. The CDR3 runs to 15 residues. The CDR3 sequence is CASSVQGNTYNEQFF. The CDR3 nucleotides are TGTGCTAGCAGCGTACAGGGGAACACCTACAATGAGCAGTTCTTC.

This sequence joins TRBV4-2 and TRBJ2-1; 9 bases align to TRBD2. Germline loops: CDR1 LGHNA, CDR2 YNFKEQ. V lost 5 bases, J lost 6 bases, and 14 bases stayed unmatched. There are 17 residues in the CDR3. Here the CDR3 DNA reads TGTGCCAGCAGCACGAGGTCTATGCGGGAGGGCCGCAATGAGCAGTTCTTC. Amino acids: CASSTRSMREGRNEQFF.

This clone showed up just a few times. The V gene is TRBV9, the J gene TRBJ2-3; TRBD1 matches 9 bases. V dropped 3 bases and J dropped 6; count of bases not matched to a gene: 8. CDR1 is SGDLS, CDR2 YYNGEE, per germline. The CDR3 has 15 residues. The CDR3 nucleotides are TGTGCCAGCAGCGCACAGGGGGCCTTTTTGGATACGCAGTATTTT. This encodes CASSAQGAFLDTQYF.

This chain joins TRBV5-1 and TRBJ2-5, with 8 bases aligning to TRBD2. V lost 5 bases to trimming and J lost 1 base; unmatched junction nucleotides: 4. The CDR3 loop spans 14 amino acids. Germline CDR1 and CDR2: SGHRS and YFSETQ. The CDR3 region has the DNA TGCGCCAGCAGTTCGACTAGCGCCCAAGAGACCCAGTACTTC. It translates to CASSSTSAQETQYF.

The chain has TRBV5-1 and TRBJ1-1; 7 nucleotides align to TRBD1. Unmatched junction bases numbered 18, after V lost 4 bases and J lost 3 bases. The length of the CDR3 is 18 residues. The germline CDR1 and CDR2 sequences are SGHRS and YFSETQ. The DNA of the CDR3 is TGCGCCAGCAGCACCGGACAGGTCCTACCGCTACAGGACACTGAAGCTTTCTTT. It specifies CASSTGQVLPLQDTEAFF.